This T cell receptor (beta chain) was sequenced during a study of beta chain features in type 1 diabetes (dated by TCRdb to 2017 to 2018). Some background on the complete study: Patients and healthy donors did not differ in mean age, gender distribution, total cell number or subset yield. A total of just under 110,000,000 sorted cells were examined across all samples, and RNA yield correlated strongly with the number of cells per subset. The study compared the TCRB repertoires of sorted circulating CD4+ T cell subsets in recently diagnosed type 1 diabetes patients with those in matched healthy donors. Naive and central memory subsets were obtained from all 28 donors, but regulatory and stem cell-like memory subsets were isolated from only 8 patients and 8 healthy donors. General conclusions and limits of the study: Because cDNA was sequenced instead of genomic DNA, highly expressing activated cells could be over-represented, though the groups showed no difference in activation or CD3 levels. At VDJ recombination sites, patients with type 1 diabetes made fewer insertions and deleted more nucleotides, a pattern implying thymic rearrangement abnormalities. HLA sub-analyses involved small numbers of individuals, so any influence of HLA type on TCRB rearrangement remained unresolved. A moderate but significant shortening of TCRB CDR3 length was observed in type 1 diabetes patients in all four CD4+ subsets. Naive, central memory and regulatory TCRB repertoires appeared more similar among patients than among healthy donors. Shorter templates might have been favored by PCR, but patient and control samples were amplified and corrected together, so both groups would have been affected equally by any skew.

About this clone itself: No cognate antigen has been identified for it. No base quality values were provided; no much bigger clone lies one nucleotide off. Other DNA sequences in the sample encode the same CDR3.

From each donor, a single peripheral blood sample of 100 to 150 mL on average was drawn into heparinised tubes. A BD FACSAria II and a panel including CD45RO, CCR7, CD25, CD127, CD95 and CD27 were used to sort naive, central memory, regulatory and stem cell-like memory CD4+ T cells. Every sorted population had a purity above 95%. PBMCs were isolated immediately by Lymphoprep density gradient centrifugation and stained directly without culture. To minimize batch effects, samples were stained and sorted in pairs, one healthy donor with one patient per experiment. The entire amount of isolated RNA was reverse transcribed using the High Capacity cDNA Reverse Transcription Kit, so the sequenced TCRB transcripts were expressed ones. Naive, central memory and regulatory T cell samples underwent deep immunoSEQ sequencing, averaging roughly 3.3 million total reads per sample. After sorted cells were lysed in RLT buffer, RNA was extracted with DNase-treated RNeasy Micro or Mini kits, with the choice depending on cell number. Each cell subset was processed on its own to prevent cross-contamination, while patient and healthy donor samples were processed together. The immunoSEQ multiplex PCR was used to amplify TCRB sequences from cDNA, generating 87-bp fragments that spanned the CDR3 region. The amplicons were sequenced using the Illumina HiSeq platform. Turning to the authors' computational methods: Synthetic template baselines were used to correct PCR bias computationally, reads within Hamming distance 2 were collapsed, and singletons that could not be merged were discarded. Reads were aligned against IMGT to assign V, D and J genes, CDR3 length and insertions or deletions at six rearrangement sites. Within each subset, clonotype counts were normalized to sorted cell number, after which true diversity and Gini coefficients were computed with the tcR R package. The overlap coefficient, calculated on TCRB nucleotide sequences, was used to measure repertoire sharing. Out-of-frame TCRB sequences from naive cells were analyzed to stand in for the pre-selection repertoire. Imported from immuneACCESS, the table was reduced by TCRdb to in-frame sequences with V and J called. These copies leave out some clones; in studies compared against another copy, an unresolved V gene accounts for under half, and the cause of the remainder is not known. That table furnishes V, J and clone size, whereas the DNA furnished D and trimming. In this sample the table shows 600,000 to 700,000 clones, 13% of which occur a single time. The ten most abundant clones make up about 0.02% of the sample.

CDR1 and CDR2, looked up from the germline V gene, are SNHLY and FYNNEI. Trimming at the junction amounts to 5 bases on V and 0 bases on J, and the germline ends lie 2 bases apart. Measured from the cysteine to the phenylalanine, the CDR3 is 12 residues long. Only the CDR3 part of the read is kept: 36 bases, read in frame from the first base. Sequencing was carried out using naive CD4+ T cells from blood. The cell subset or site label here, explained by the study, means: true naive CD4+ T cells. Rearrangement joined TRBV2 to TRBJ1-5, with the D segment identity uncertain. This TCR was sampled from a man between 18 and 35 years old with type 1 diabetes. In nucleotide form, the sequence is TGTGCCAGCAGTTATAGCAATCAGCCCCAGCATTTT. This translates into CASSYSNQPQHF. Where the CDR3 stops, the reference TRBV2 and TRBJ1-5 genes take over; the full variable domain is EPEVTQTPSHQVTQMGQEVILRCVPISNHLYFYWYRQILGQKVEFLVSFYNNEISEKSEIFDDQFSVERPDGSNFTLKIRSTKLEDSAMYFCASSYSNQPQHFGDGTRLSIL.